Listed below are T cell receptor beta chains from one sample, sequenced in a study of identical twins. TCRdb reprocessed the 5' RACE reads via MiXCR and lists one record per CDR3 protein. The data show under 350,000 distinct CDR3 sequences, with roughly 9% seen just once and around 7.1% held by the top ten. The sample was also reused in another study, on yellow fever vaccine responses in identical twins.

Sequenced: CD8+ T cells sorted from blood. The receptor set was obtained from a woman aged 18-29 years in good health. The conserved cysteine and the conserved F or W are not part of the CDR3 here. Expanded clones get a size class; other rows say once, few or many, or leave the size out.

size	V	length	CDR3
.	TRBV10-3	12	AISEDFNTGELF
.	TRBV6-1	13	ASRGDTNQLYEQY
many	TRBV10-3	10	AISEVGYEQY
.	TRBV10-3	15	AIAGLAGTRGDNEQF
many	TRBV7-9	14	ASSLELAASTDTQY
.	TRBV27	13	ASSSMDASSYEQY
.	TRBV28	12	ASSGGTMDYEQY
few	TRBV4-1	18	ASSPGGGLAGVLNTGELF
.	TRBV11-2	13	ASSLARQARSAAF
many	TRBV27	12	ASSFSDASYEQY
.	TRBV12-3/TRBV12-4	13	ASSSGRGSTGELF
many	TRBV6-2/TRBV6-3	9	ASSDLDTQY
many	TRBV20-1	12	SARGGRDTGELF
few	TRBV11-2	16	ASSSQPRLAGASYEQY
.	TRBV11-1	16	ASSSASPTSGGAATQY
.	TRBV28	13	ASSSRTGTNNEQF
.	TRBV5-8	16	ASSPRLAVSSGANVLT
few	TRBV6-1	12	ASSTVSGNTEAF
once	TRBV4-1	12	ASSETPRGTEAF
.	TRBV5-6	11	ASSPWGSGELF
many	TRBV10-3	13	AISESQGAMTEAF
many	TRBV7-9	12	ASSALGTDQPQH
.	TRBV7-8	11	ASSLDLLGEAF
many	TRBV29-1	13	SAGDFNLQTDTQY